These T cell receptor beta chains were read from a single sample in a study of blood T cell repertoires in COVID-19. Sequencing was performed with immunoSEQ multiplex PCR; in TCRdb, only in-frame clones are kept and a portion is missing. The table lists fewer than 55,000 clones, about 70% of them singletons, with roughly 10% in the top ten. The sample consisted of peripheral blood. The receptors were sampled from a woman in her 70s with acute or convalescent COVID-19. Each CDR3 is given with its conserved first and last residue. Each record gives: J gene, V gene, CDR3 protein.

TRBJ2-1 TRBV20-1 CSAVRVGEQFF
TRBJ2-7 TRBV6-5 CASSPGTGNYEQYF
TRBJ2-5 TRBV11-2 CASSSRGNNQETQYF
TRBJ2-7 TRBV4-1 CASSHPPPGQGWSYEQYF
TRBJ1-4 TRBV19 CASTPRGDNEKLFF
TRBJ2-5 TRBV12-3/TRBV12-4 CASSGGWGETQYF
TRBJ1-5 TRBV5-6 CASSLAGFGGSNQPQHF
TRBJ2-3 TRBV9 CASSSSSGSSTDTQYF
TRBJ1-2 TRBV28 CASRRQMGSYGYTF
TRBJ1-3 TRBV5-1 CASSLELGQSVGNTIYF
TRBJ2-7 TRBV7-6 CASSASVAGVYEQYF
TRBJ2-2 TRBV5-1 CASSFRGSFPQLAGFANTGELFF
TRBJ1-6 TRBV7-9 CASSSLTGGDSPLHF
TRBJ1-4 TRBV5-5 CASSDLRGTGDEKLFF
TRBJ2-7 TRBV21-1 CASSKRPRGPYEQYF
TRBJ1-5 TRBV6-5 CASEARYNQPQHF
TRBJ2-1 TRBV13 CASSSKGLAERYEQFF
TRBJ2-7 TRBV4-1 CASSQDPIWSASLGGSYEQYF
TRBJ1-5 TRBV4-2 CASSKTSLGLSNQPQHF
TRBJ2-3 TRBV3-1/TRBV3-2 CASSQVGGQGATQYF
TRBJ2-7 TRBV5-1 CASSGPGLTYEQYF
TRBJ1-2 TRBV28 CASSLARAVPGYTF